The 5 T cell receptor beta chains presented below share a single source sample, sequenced in a study of blood T cell repertoires in COVID-19. Generated by immunoSEQ multiplex PCR, the TCRdb table keeps only in-frame clones and is missing some. The table records about 140,000 clones, 76% of them present only once. The sequencing input was peripheral blood. These receptors originate from a woman older than 75 with active or convalescent COVID-19.

This chain connects TRBV11-2 to TRBJ2-1; TRBD2 aligns across 10 bases. J was trimmed by 0 bases and V by 0 bases; bases with no gene match: 8. Per the germline V gene, CDR1 is SGHAT and CDR2 is FQNNGV. This CDR3 region has 19 residues. The CDR3 loop is CASSLEGASGGISYNEQFF. CDR3 sequence (DNA): TGTGCCAGCAGCTTAGAAGGCGCTAGCGGGGGAATCTCCTACAATGAGCAGTTCTTC.

The chain uses TRBV10-3 and TRBJ1-2, with 7 bases lining up with TRBD1. Germline lookup yields CDR1 ENHRY and CDR2 SYGVKD. This CDR3 is 14 amino acids long. The V and J ends lost 4 bases and 0 bases, in that order; junction bases with no gene match: 2. CDR3 protein: CAISGGTANYGYTF. The CDR3 nucleotides read TGTGCCATCAGTGGCGGGACAGCTAACTATGGCTACACCTTC.

A few counts support this clone. The chain couples TRBV2 to TRBJ1-2; 11 bases align to TRBD1. After removal of 5 bases from V and 5 bases from J, the junction contained 7 bases not matched to a gene. Germline loops: CDR1 SNHLY, CDR2 FYNNEI. The CDR3 has 15 residues. CDR3 sequence (DNA): TGTGCCAGCAGTCAAAGGACAGGGGGCAAATATGGCTACACCTTC. Its translation: CASSQRTGGKYGYTF.

The chain links TRBV30 to TRBJ1-2; TRBD1 matches at 10 bases. The V gene's germline CDR1 is GTSNPN and CDR2 SVGIG (reference sequence). Trimming removed 4 bases from V and 8 bases from J; junction bases left unmatched: 1. The CDR3 loop spans 11 amino acids. In DNA, the CDR3 is TGTGCCTGGATGACAGGGGGCGGCTACACCTTC. This encodes CAWMTGGGYTF.

The rearrangement uses TRBV5-5 and TRBJ2-7; D might be TRBD2 (6 bases). V lost 0 bases and J lost 4, with 14 bases in between. CDR1 is SGHKS, CDR2 YYEKEE, per germline (reference sequence). The CDR3 consists of 15 residues. This CDR3 reads CASSLGGGMSYEQYF. For the CDR3, the DNA is TGTGCCAGCAGCTTGGGTGGAGGGATGTCGTACGAGCAGTACTTC.